Shown below are 14 T cell receptor beta chains from a single sample sequenced in a study of T cells in women clearing cervical HPV infection. Produced via immunoSEQ multiplex PCR; TCRdb's table is partial and in-frame only. This table holds about 30,000 clones. The sequenced sample consisted of blood buffy coat. The origin of the receptors is a woman aged 18-70 years with a cervical HPV16 infection that either progressed to CIN3+ or cleared (not recorded which).

Comments on this clone: With the read ending 3 residues before the CDR3 end, the germline J gene is used to fill in that end. The chain uses TRBV5-1 and TRBJ2-1, with 9 bases that match TRBD1. V shed 0 bases and J 7 bases; nucleotides not matched to a gene: 5. Germline V gene data show CDR1 as SGHRS and CDR2 as YFSETQ. The CDR3 loop spans 15 amino acids. The CDR3 loop is CASSLGGQGVNEQFF. The covered CDR3 bases are TGCGCCAGCAGCTTGGGGGGACAGGGCGTAAATGAG.

Concerning this clone: The read comes to an end 3 residues before the CDR3 does, leaving the germline J gene to fill in the end. The chain joins TRBV7-3 to TRBJ2-5; 10 nucleotides agree with TRBD1. The CDR3 is made up of 15 amino acids. Germline CDR1 SGHTA, CDR2 FQGTGA. V dropped 0 bases and J dropped 4; count of bases not matched to a gene: 2. The CDR3 loop is CASSLTGDRGETQYF. The DNA read from the CDR3 is TGTGCCAGCAGCTTAACGGGGGACAGGGGAGAGACC.

Comment on this clone: The read comes to an end 3 residues before the CDR3 does, leaving the germline J gene to fill in the end. The rearrangement joins TRBV19 to TRBJ2-3, with a tentative D call TRBD2 (5 bases). Trimming stripped 3 bases from V and 7 bases from J, with 17 bases between. The CDR3 totals 15 residues. Germline V gives CDR1 LNHDA, CDR2 SQIVND (reference sequence). The CDR3 loop reads CASSMPSWAHHTQYF. The sequenced part of the CDR3 DNA is TGTGCCAGTAGTATGCCTAGCTGGGCACATCATACG.

Comments on this clone: The read comes to an end 3 residues before the CDR3 does, leaving the germline J gene to fill in the end. The chain has TRBV19 and TRBJ2-1; D is perhaps TRBD2 (6 bases). Trimming stripped 3 bases from V and 6 bases from J, with 15 bases between. CDR1 and CDR2 (germline): LNHDA, SQIVND (reference sequence). The CDR3 totals 15 residues. CDR3 sequence: CASSIVASDGNEQFF. Partial CDR3 DNA: TGTGCCAGTAGTATCGTGGCTAGCGACGGCAATGAG.

As to this clone: The read terminates 3 residues ahead of where the CDR3 ends, so the germline J gene completes it. The chain couples TRBV7-9 to TRBJ2-3, with D possibly TRBD2 on 5 matching bases. Trimming removed 4 bases at V and 0 bases at J, with 8 bases between. The germline V gene encodes CDR1 SEHNR and CDR2 FQNEAQ (reference sequence). The CDR3 is made up of 14 amino acids. Here the CDR3 reads CASSSRTSTDTQYF. The CDR3 bases that were read are TGTGCCAGCAGCTCAAGGACTAGCACAGATACG.

Remarks on this clone: The read halts 3 residues ahead of the CDR3 end, with the missing end drawn from the germline J gene. The chain combines TRBV6-2 or TRBV6-3 with TRBJ2-1; D remains unclear. Deletions cut 3 bases from V and 7 bases from J, with 7 bases between. The CDR3 has 12 residues. Germline values: CDR1 MNHEY, CDR2 SVGEGT. Incomplete CDR3 DNA: TGTGCCAGCAGTTATCTCTCGAATGAG. Amino acids: CASSYLSNE. The complete CDR3 sequence is CASSYLSNEQFF.

Remarks on this clone: The CDR3 goes on 3 residues after the read ends, and that part is filled in from the germline J gene. V is TRBV18 and J is TRBJ1-1; possible D gene TRBD1, 6 bases. Germline V CDR1 and CDR2: KGHSH, LQKENI. Deletions cut 4 bases from V and 5 bases from J, with 20 bases between. CDR3 length: 16 residues. CDR3 protein: CASSHNSGTSRTEAFF. The sequenced part of the CDR3 DNA is TGTGCCAGCTCACATAACTCCGGGACAAGCAGGACTGAA.

Remarks on this clone: The read ends 3 residues shy of where the CDR3 ends; the end is completed using the germline J gene. The V gene is TRBV5-1, the J gene TRBJ2-2, with a possible D match to TRBD1 (5 bases). Trimming cost V 5 bases and J 4 bases, with 9 bases left between them. The germline CDR1 and CDR2 sequences are SGHRS and YFSETQ. The CDR3 has 13 amino acids. Partial CDR3 DNA: TGCGCCAGCAGGGGGCCTGGCACCGGGGAG. Residues: CASRGPGTGE. The whole CDR3 reads CASRGPGTGELFF.

Note on this clone: The read gets to within 3 residues of the CDR3 end, and the germline J gene fills in the rest. This chain uses TRBV20-1 with TRBJ2-3, with 8 bases identical to TRBD2. Germline V gene sequence: CDR1 DFQATT, CDR2 SNEGSKA (reference sequence). V lost 4 bases, J lost 3 bases, and 9 bases stayed unmatched. This CDR3 region has 15 residues. The covered CDR3 bases are TGCAGTGCTATGAGTAGCGGGGAGGCTACAGATACG. It is translated as CSAMSSGEATDT. The complete CDR3 sequence is CSAMSSGEATDTQYF.

A note on this clone: The read finishes 3 residues shy of the CDR3 end, and the germline J gene is used to complete it. The chain couples TRBV5-1 to TRBJ2-7; TRBD1 is a possible D gene (5 bases). V dropped 2 bases and J dropped 3 bases, with 15 bases sitting between them. The germline V gene encodes CDR1 SGHRS and CDR2 YFSETQ. CDR3 length: 15 residues. The CDR3 spells CASSFRRQRDYEQYF. The sequenced CDR3 bases are TGCGCCAGCAGCTTCCGGAGACAGAGAGACTACGAG.

To note about this clone: Coverage ceases 3 residues before the CDR3 finishes, and the germline J gene fills in the end. The chain has TRBV5-1 and TRBJ2-3, with 7 bases identical to TRBD2. With 0 bases clipped from V and 0 bases from J, the junction kept 4 bases outside the gene matches. CDR3 length equals 16 residues. Germline V gives CDR1 SGHRS, CDR2 YFSETQ. The sequenced CDR3 bases are TGCGCCAGCAGCTTGGAGGGACTACTCAGCACAGATACG. Protein sequence: CASSLEGLLSTDT. The entire CDR3 is CASSLEGLLSTDTQYF. The full variable domain, completed using reference TRBV5-1 and TRBJ2-3, is KAGVTQTPRYLIKTRGQQVTLSCSPISGHRSVSWYQQTPGQGLQFLFEYFSETQRNKGNFPGRFSGRQFSNSRSEMNVSTLELGDSALYLCASSLEGLLSTDTQYFGPGTRLTVL.

With respect to this clone: The missing CDR3 end, 3 residues past where the read stops, is filled in from the germline J gene. The genes are TRBV28 and TRBJ2-7, with 7 nucleotides matching TRBD2. This CDR3 region has 16 residues. The V segment lost 4 bases and the J segment 3 bases; nucleotides outside the gene matches: 12. Germline-derived CDR1 and CDR2 are MDHEN and SYDVKM. The chain's CDR3 is CASSSAGTIISYEQYF. Partial CDR3 DNA: TGTGCCAGCAGTTCTGCCGGGACTATCATAAGCTACGAG.

As concerns this clone: The CDR3 extends 3 residues past the end of the read, so its final part is completed from the germline J gene. The V gene is TRBV2, the J gene TRBJ2-3, with 11 bases matching TRBD2. CDR3 length equals 15 residues. Looked up from germline, CDR1 is SNHLY and CDR2 is FYNNEI. The CDR3 loop is CASNLAGGRQETQYF. CDR3 DNA (partial): TGTGCCAGCAACCTAGCGGGAGGACGCCAAGAGACG.

On this clone itself: The read finishes 3 residues shy of the CDR3 end, and the germline J gene is used to complete it. The V and J genes are TRBV30 and TRBJ1-1; 9 nucleotides match TRBD1. The CDR3 spans 14 residues. J lost 1 base, V lost 3 bases, and 3 bases had no gene match. Germline CDR1 and CDR2: GTSNPN and SVGIG (reference sequence). The part of the CDR3 DNA that was read is TGTGCCTGGAGCGGACAGGGGTGGAACACTGAA. It yields the protein CAWSGQGWNTE. The entire CDR3 protein reads CAWSGQGWNTEAFF.